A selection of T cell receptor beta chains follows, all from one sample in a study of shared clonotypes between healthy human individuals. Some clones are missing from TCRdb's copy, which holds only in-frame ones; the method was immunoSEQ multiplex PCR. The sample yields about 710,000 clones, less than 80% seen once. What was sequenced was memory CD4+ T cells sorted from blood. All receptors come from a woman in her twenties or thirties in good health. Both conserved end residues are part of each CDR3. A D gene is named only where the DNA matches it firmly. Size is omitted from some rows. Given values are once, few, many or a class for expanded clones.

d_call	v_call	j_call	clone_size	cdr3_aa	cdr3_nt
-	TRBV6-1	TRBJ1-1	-	CASSGASYTEAFF	TGTGCCAGCAGTGGGGCCAGCTACACTGAAGCTTTCTTT
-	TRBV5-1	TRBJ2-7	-	CASSLGGGGAPSYEQYF	TGCGCCAGCAGCTTGGGTGGTGGGGGGGCCCCATCCTACGAGCAGTACTTC
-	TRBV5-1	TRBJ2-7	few	CASISENTYEQYF	TGCGCCAGCATCTCGGAGAATACCTACGAGCAGTACTTC
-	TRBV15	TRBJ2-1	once	CATSSRENNEQFF	TGTGCCACCAGCAGCCGGGAGAACAATGAGCAGTTCTTC
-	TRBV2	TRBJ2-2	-	CASSLEGGTGELFF	TGTGCCAGCAGTTTGGAGGGAGGCACCGGGGAGCTGTTTTTT
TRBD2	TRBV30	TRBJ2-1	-	CAHLAGAYNEQFF	TGTGCCCACCTAGCGGGAGCCTACAATGAGCAGTTCTTC
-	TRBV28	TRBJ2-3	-	CASSKTQGIFTDTQYF	TGTGCCAGCAGTAAGACCCAGGGGATTTTCACAGATACGCAGTATTTT
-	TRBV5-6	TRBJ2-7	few	CASSLLTYEQYF	TGTGCCAGCAGCTTGTTAACTTACGAGCAGTACTTC
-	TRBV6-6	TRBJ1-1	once	CASSYEGRTEAFF	TGTGCCAGCAGTTACGAGGGGCGGACTGAAGCTTTCTTT
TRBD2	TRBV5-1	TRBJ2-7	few	CASSISGLAVYEQYF	TGCGCCAGCAGCATCTCGGGACTAGCGGTCTACGAGCAGTACTTC
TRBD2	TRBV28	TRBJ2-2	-	CASSPAGGGRNTGELFF	TGTGCCAGCAGTCCCGCTGGCGGCGGGAGGAACACCGGGGAGCTGTTTTTT
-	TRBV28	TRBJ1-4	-	CASSPPDRSYNEKLFF	TGTGCCAGCAGTCCCCCGGACAGATCGTATAATGAAAAACTGTTTTTT
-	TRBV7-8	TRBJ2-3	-	CASSLAPSTDTQYF	TGTGCCAGCAGCTTAGCCCCAAGCACAGATACGCAGTATTTT
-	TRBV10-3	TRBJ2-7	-	CAASSTSHEQYF	TGTGCAGCCAGCAGTACCAGCCACGAGCAGTACTTC